These 21 T cell receptor beta chains originate from one sample sequenced in a study of blood T cell repertoires in COVID-19. Assay: immunoSEQ multiplex PCR; the TCRdb copy retains only in-frame clones and omits some. This sample carries around 70,000 clones, roughly 84% of them seen once, and the ten largest clones take roughly 9.8%. The source material was peripheral blood. The receptors stem from a woman in her fifties or sixties with acute or convalescent COVID-19.

The J gene is TRBJ1-2, the V gene TRBV28; TRBD1 matches 9 bases. The CDR3 sequence is 14 residues long. The V and J ends lost 6 bases and 6 bases, in that order; junction bases with no gene match: 8. Germline CDR1 reads MDHEN; CDR2 reads SYDVKM. The CDR3 bases are TGTGCCAGCAGCATAGGGACAGGGACGGATGGCTACACCTTC. Its translation is CASSIGTGTDGYTF.

This rearrangement joins TRBV5-1 to TRBJ2-1; D possibly corresponds to TRBD2 (5 bases). Germline loops: CDR1 SGHRS, CDR2 YFSETQ. CDR3 size: 16 residues. V lost 0 bases and J lost 0, with 10 bases in between. CDR3 amino acids: CASSLDPGSSYNEQFF. CDR3 nucleotides: TGCGCCAGCAGCTTGGACCCGGGAAGCTCCTACAATGAGCAGTTCTTC.

The V call is TRBV6-5, the J call TRBJ1-4, with 8 positions matching TRBD1. The CDR3 sequence is 14 residues long. The V gene end was trimmed by 6 bases and the J gene end by 5 bases; junction bases not matched to a gene: 5. The germline V gene has CDR1 MNHEY and CDR2 SVGAGI. The CDR3 DNA follows: TGTGCCAGCAGACCCAGACAGGGGAATGAAAAACTGTTTTTT. Its translation is CASRPRQGNEKLFF.

The rearrangement joins TRBV19 to TRBJ1-4, with TRBD1 as a possible D gene (6 bases). Germline V CDR1 and CDR2: LNHDA, SQIVND (reference sequence). The CDR3 totals 16 residues. Trimming stripped 10 bases from V and 0 bases from J, with 18 bases between. CDR3 in DNA: TGTGCCACCCGGGGGGGGCGGGCGTCAACTAATGAAAAACTGTTTTTT. It translates to CATRGGRASTNEKLFF.

The V gene is TRBV7-9, the J gene TRBJ1-5, with 9 bases aligning to TRBD1. The CDR3 is 16 amino acids. Trimming at V came to 3 bases and at J to 3 bases, leaving 6 bases not matched to a gene. The V gene's germline CDR1 is SEHNR and CDR2 FQNEAQ (reference sequence). CDR3 in amino acids: CASSLTGGTHNQPQHF. Here the CDR3 DNA reads TGTGCCAGCAGCTTGACAGGGGGTACTCACAATCAGCCCCAGCATTTT.

The chain is built from TRBV28 and TRBJ1-2; TRBD1 agrees at 10 bases. V lost 5 bases and J lost 7; bases outside the gene matches: 10. The CDR3 has 15 residues. Looked up from germline, CDR1 is MDHEN and CDR2 is SYDVKM. The DNA for the CDR3 is TGTGCCAGCAGTCCCCCCTCGCGGACAGGGGGTGGCTACACCTTC. Protein sequence: CASSPPSRTGGGYTF.

This clone was counted a single time. The chain has TRBV29-1 and TRBJ2-1; maybe TRBD2 (6 bases). CDR1 SQVTM and CDR2 ANQGSEA come from the germline V gene. The V gene lost 4 bases and the J gene lost 3 bases, with 13 bases spanning the gap. The CDR3 runs to 14 residues. Here the CDR3 DNA reads TGCAGCGTTGGACGGGGACTCGGCTACAATGAGCAGTTCTTC. It specifies CSVGRGLGYNEQFF.

The chain joins TRBV5-1 to TRBJ2-1, with 7 bases aligning to TRBD1. Germline values: CDR1 SGHRS, CDR2 YFSETQ. V lost 5 bases to trimming and J lost 5 bases; unmatched junction nucleotides: 10. This CDR3 contains 15 residues. The CDR3 DNA reads TGCGCCAGCAGGCTAACTCCGGGACAGAACAATGAGCAGTTCTTC. Its translation is CASRLTPGQNNEQFF. Combining the CDR3 with reference TRBV5-1 and TRBJ2-1 gives the whole variable domain KAGVTQTPRYLIKTRGQQVTLSCSPISGHRSVSWYQQTPGQGLQFLFEYFSETQRNKGNFPGRFSGRQFSNSRSEMNVSTLELGDSALYLCASRLTPGQNNEQFFGPGTRLTVL.

The chain has TRBV30 and TRBJ2-3, with a tentative D call TRBD1 (6 bases). The CDR3 totals 13 residues. Germline V gene sequence: CDR1 GTSNPN, CDR2 SVGIG (reference sequence). V lost 0 bases, J lost 7 bases, and 11 bases lay in between. The CDR3 loop is CAWSVIQGNTQYF. The DNA of the CDR3 is TGTGCCTGGAGTGTAATTCAGGGGAATACGCAGTATTTT. The whole variable domain, remainder taken from reference TRBV30 and TRBJ2-3, is SQTIHQWPATLVQPVGSPLSLECTVEGTSNPNLYWYRQAAGRGLQLLFYSVGIGQISSEVPQNLSASRPQDRQFILSSKKLLLSDSGFYLCAWSVIQGNTQYFGPGTRLTVL.

This chain joins TRBV2 and TRBJ1-3; D is undetermined. CDR1 SNHLY and CDR2 FYNNEI come from the germline V gene. Trimming took off 7 bases at V and 4 bases at J, with 8 bases between the two ends. This CDR3 comprises 12 residues. The CDR3 nucleotides read TGTGCCAGCATGTTCGTGGGAAACACCATATATTTT. It codes for CASMFVGNTIYF.

This rearrangement joins TRBV6-2 or TRBV6-3 to TRBJ1-1; the D is unclear. The CDR3 runs to 12 residues. CDR1 and CDR2 from the germline V gene are MNHEY and SVGEGT. Trimming left V 3 bases short and J 5 bases short, with 7 bases between. The CDR3: CASSYAKTEAFF. For the CDR3, the DNA is TGTGCCAGCAGTTATGCTAAAACTGAAGCTTTCTTT.

The rearrangement joins TRBV6-5 to TRBJ1-1; D is perhaps TRBD1 (5 bases). The CDR3 is 14 amino acids. From germline, CDR1 is MNHEY and CDR2 SVGAGI. Trimming took 7 bases from V and 4 from J, leaving 16 bases between them. The CDR3 spells CASIAPWGGTEAFF. In nucleotides, the CDR3 is TGTGCCAGCATAGCACCGTGGGGGGGCACTGAAGCTTTCTTT.

J is TRBJ2-1 and V is TRBV6-1; the D is unclear. CDR3 length equals 14 residues. Between the trimmed V and J ends, which lost 0 bases and 10 bases, there was a span of 13 bases. Looked up from germline, CDR1 is MNHNS and CDR2 is SASEGT. CDR3 sequence (DNA): TGTGCCAGCAGTGAAGCGCTTCAGGCTTTAGAGCAGTTCTTC. It is translated as CASSEALQALEQFF.

V is TRBV4-1 and J is TRBJ1-2; TRBD1 might be the D (5 bases). The germline CDR1 and CDR2 sequences are MGHRA and YSYEKL. The CDR3 is 15 residues long. Between the trimmed V and J ends, which lost 0 bases and 8 bases, there was a span of 16 bases. As DNA, the CDR3 is TGCGCCAGCAGCCAAGATACAGGAGCTTTTGAAGGCTACACCTTC. This translates into CASSQDTGAFEGYTF.

The J gene is TRBJ1-2, the V gene TRBV29-1; a weak D match, TRBD1 (6 bases). V lost 0 bases, J lost 2 bases, and 10 bases lay in between. The CDR3 is made up of 14 amino acids. The germline V gene encodes CDR1 SQVTM and CDR2 ANQGSEA. CDR3 DNA sequence: TGCAGCGTTGAAGATCAGGGGACCAACTATGGCTACACCTTC. Its protein product is CSVEDQGTNYGYTF. The full variable domain, rest sourced from reference TRBV29-1 and TRBJ1-2, is SAVISQKPSRDICQRGTSLTIQCQVDSQVTMMFWYRQQPGQSLTLIATANQGSEATYESGFVIDKFPISRPNLTFSTLTVSNMSPEDSSIYLCSVEDQGTNYGYTFGSGTRLTVV.

The J gene is TRBJ2-5, the V gene TRBV7-9, with TRBD1 identical over 7 bases. This CDR3 comprises 13 residues. Per the germline V gene, CDR1 is SEHNR and CDR2 is FQNEAQ (reference sequence). With V trimmed by 6 bases and J by 5 bases, 6 bases remained unmatched. The CDR3 DNA reads TGTGCCAGCAGACCAACAGGGGAGGAGACCCAGTACTTC. Its protein is CASRPTGEETQYF. The full variable domain, its missing parts supplied by reference TRBV7-9 and TRBJ2-5, is DTGVSQNPRHKITKRGQNVTFRCDPISEHNRLYWYRQTLGQGPEFLTYFQNEAQLEKSRLLSDRFSAERPKGSFSTLEIQRTEQGDSAMYLCASRPTGEETQYFGPGTRLLVL.

The rearrangement links TRBV7-9 to TRBJ1-2, with 7 bases that match TRBD1. V dropped 5 bases and J dropped 1; count of bases not matched to a gene: 7. The CDR3 covers 15 residues. Germline CDR1 SEHNR, CDR2 FQNEAQ (reference sequence). CDR3 coding DNA: TGTGCCAGCAGCCCGGGGGACAGACTTAACTATGGCTACACCTTC. This gives the protein CASSPGDRLNYGYTF.

V is TRBV7-2 and J is TRBJ1-1; the D gene is possibly TRBD1 (6 bases). The CDR3 runs to 16 residues. The V end was cut by 0 bases, the J end by 2 bases, with 13 bases between. Germline V CDR1 and CDR2: SGHTA, FQGNSA. Here the CDR3 DNA reads TGTGCCAGCAGCTTAGCCCGGGACACCTATAACACTGAAGCTTTCTTT. As protein: CASSLARDTYNTEAFF.

The V gene is TRBV5-4, the J gene TRBJ2-2; 7 positions match TRBD2. Trimming cost V 9 bases and J 3 bases; bases outside gene matches: 5. CDR1 is SGHNT and CDR2 is YYREEE in the germline V gene (reference sequence). The length of the CDR3 is 13 residues. CDR3 DNA: TGTGCCACGAGGGAGGGTTACACCGGGGAGCTGTTTTTT. The encoded protein is CATREGYTGELFF.

V is TRBV28 and J is TRBJ2-7; 7 bases are shared with TRBD1. The CDR3 consists of 14 residues. The ends lost 10 bases at V and 4 bases at J; junction bases unmatched: 13. Germline V gene lookup returns CDR1 MDHEN and CDR2 SYDVKM. In DNA form, the CDR3 reads TGTGCCAACTCACAGGGGTGGCCTGGGTACGAGCAGTACTTC. Protein: CANSQGWPGYEQYF.

This clone was seen only once. The chain uses TRBV18 and TRBJ2-1, with 8 bases aligning to TRBD1. CDR3 size: 17 residues. V trimming: 1 base; J trimming: 5 bases; junction bases outside the gene matches: 10. The germline V gene encodes CDR1 KGHSH and CDR2 LQKENI. The CDR3 loop is CASSPQPPGQADNEQFF. CDR3 DNA: TGTGCCAGCTCACCACAACCACCGGGACAGGCGGACAATGAGCAGTTCTTC.